This T cell receptor (beta chain) was recorded in a study of blood T cell repertoires in COVID-19. Study-wide context: Material from acute and convalescent COVID-19 was sourced from the United States, Italy and Spain. Sources were T cells, B-cell-depleted T cells, or PBMCs; the material itself was cDNA or gDNA.

In the study's own analysis: Reference gene primer amplification gave estimated nucleated cell counts. Using immunoSEQ multiplex PCR, the repertoire was profiled, and TCRdb retains in-frame clones only, with some absent. The V and J calls and the clone size are those of that table, but D and trimming were determined from the DNA. The sample has approximately 70,000 clones; approximately 90% are singletons. Losses at the gene ends were 0 bases for V and 9 bases for J; bases not matched to a gene: 7. CDR1 MGHRA and CDR2 YSYEKL come from the germline V gene. This CDR3 has 16 residues. Sequencing used peripheral blood. V and J are TRBV4-1 and TRBJ2-1, with 11 bases fitting TRBD2. The receptor's source is a woman aged 18 to 35 with acute or convalescent COVID-19. The chain's CDR3 is CASSQDTSGSSGEQFF. CDR3 DNA: TGCGCCAGCAGCCAAGATACTAGCGGGAGTTCGGGTGAGCAGTTCTTC.